This entry is about one T cell receptor beta chain. This sample is part of a study of long-term antiretroviral therapy in people with HIV. Investigators performed immunoSEQ version v3.0 at survey level. TCRdb's table, derived via immunoSEQ multiplex PCR, lists solely in-frame clones and lacks some. The sample has 30,000 to 40,000 clones; around 97% are singletons. There are 16 residues in the CDR3. Trimming cost V 4 bases and J 4 bases, with 19 bases left between them. Germline CDR1 is LGHNA and CDR2 is YSLEER. The material sequenced was unsorted PBMCs, taken 6.9 years after starting antiretroviral therapy. This sequence joins TRBV4-3 and TRBJ1-2; a possible D gene is TRBD1 (5 bases). This TCR was sampled from a young man with HIV. Here the CDR3 DNA reads TGCGCCAGCAGCCTTAGATTGGGGGGGATCCGCTATGGCTACACCTTC. This sequence encodes CASSLRLGGIRYGYTF.